This T cell receptor (beta chain) is drawn from a study of Ad26.COV2.S vaccination and SARS-CoV-2 variants. Turning to the study itself: Enrolled in COV1001, the donor was in the Ad26.COV2.S trial arm, which received the vaccine. In the study, Ad26.COV2.S was injected intramuscularly once, or twice 56 days apart. Regarding the study as a whole: Spike-specific CD8+ and CD4+ T cell responses reportedly showed substantial breadth after vaccination.

As to this clone: Antigen specificity is unknown.

Noted treatment: roughly 18 received Ad26.COV2.S at low or high dose, single or two shots; about 5 received placebo; per-sample allocation not given. After the first vaccine or placebo injection, samples were drawn on day 63. Profiled with immunoSEQ multiplex PCR; TCRdb holds only in-frame clones, not every one. Among about 390,000 clones, over 80% were seen once, and the ten largest hold approximately 1.7%. V trimming: 4 bases; J trimming: 3 bases; junction bases outside the gene matches: 16. The germline gives CDR1 SEHNR, CDR2 FQNEAQ (reference sequence). There are 19 residues in the CDR3. The TCR comes from a person between 18 and 59 years old who received the Ad26.COV2.S COVID-19 vaccine or a placebo. Sequenced material: peripheral blood, taken in a trial of Ad26.COV2.S vaccine versus placebo. The J gene is TRBJ2-3, the V gene TRBV7-9, with 10 bases matching TRBD1. The CDR3 coding sequence is TGTGCCAGCAGCTCCCGTAGCCCGGCCGGACAGGGGGGAACAGATACGCAGTATTTT. It yields the protein CASSSRSPAGQGGTDTQYF.